This paragraph reports one TCR beta chain. Antigen specificity is unknown. This sample was taken from a study of CXCR3-negative and CXCR3-positive naive CD8 T cells. Findings and caveats of the study: TRBV-TRBJ usage was similar across naive CXCR3 subsets but distinct in memory cells. The authors found comparable surface CD5 between naive subsets and inferred TCR strength from TRB CDR3 properties. CXCR3-positive naive cells had more hydrophobic TRB CDR3s than CXCR3-negative naive cells.

The libraries of TRB cDNA were prepared using 5' RACE with UMI labels. TCRdb reprocessed the 5' RACE reads, keeping one entry per CDR3 protein, no DNA. The sample includes 150,000 to 180,000 distinct CDR3 sequences. The CDR3 has 13 residues. Germline CDR1 is GTSNPN and CDR2 is SVGIG (reference sequence). Triplicate sorting captured roughly 300,000 cells each from every CD8+ T cell subset. This receptor was obtained from a human donor in good health. Some clones in this sample may be carry-over from other donors' samples. This chain links TRBV30 with TRBJ2-1; TCRdb's D call of TRBD2 is untestable without DNA. Specimen: naive CXCR3+ CD8+ T cells from blood. The subset denotes: CD45RO-CCR7+CD27+CD95- naive CD8+ T cells expressing CXCR3 (TNR3+). CDR3 sequence: CASTSGEDNEQFF.